This T cell receptor (beta chain) was recorded in a study of breast tumors, draining lymph nodes, adjacent tissues. Looked up from germline, CDR1 is SQVTM and CDR2 is ANQGSEA. CDR3 length equals 14 residues. Trimming stripped 6 bases from V and 7 bases from J, with 21 bases between. As to this clonotype: Its target is unknown.

A single record per CDR3 protein comes from TCRdb applying MiXCR to the multiplex PCR reads. The data show around 130,000 distinct CDR3 sequences, approximately 30% seen once. Overall study findings and caveats: The data were judged consistent with most tumor T cells coming from lymph node and expanding in tumor.

Axillary draining lymph nodes of breast cancer patients supplied the node samples. The clonotype originates from a female donor with breast cancer. Some clones in this sample may be carry-over from other donors' samples. This chain connects TRBV29-1 to TRBJ1-1; D might be TRBD1 (6 bases). The sample was axillary lymph node tissue. The CDR3 bases are TGCAGCGTGCGTGAGACAGGAGGGTCAATTGAAGCTTTCTTT. Protein: CSVRETGGSIEAFF.